These 15 T cell receptor beta chains share one sample of origin, sequenced in a study of shared clonotypes between healthy human individuals. Profiled with immunoSEQ multiplex PCR; TCRdb holds only in-frame clones, not every one. The sample has around 2,000,000 clones, approximately 95% seen once. CD45RO-negative, CCR7-positively selected cells formed the naive CD8 fraction, excluding terminally differentiated effector memory CD45RA+ cells. The sequenced sample was naive CD8+ T cells sorted from blood. The receptors stem from a man aged 18 to 30 in good health.

The chain has TRBV5-4 and TRBJ1-2; 10 bases fit TRBD1. The CDR3 length is 14 residues. From germline, CDR1 is SGHNT and CDR2 YYREEE (reference sequence). The V and J ends lost 0 bases and 7 bases, in that order; junction bases with no gene match: 3. CDR3 nucleotides: TGTGCCAGCAGCTTGGGGACAGGGGGTAGTGGCTACACCTTC. Its translation: CASSLGTGGSGYTF.

The table lists this clone with a count of one. This chain links TRBV19 with TRBJ1-1; tentative D call: TRBD1 (5 bases). This CDR3 has 13 amino acids. Germline CDR1 reads LNHDA; CDR2 reads SQIVND (reference sequence). Trimming stripped 7 bases from V and 3 bases from J, with 12 bases between. CDR3 loop: CASTGRVDTEAFF. The DNA of the CDR3 is TGTGCCAGTACAGGGCGCGTGGACACTGAAGCTTTCTTT.

The V and J genes are TRBV13 and TRBJ2-7; 9 bases align to TRBD1. V shed 3 bases, J shed 5 bases, and the junction held 2 bases outside the gene matches. The germline gives CDR1 PRHDT, CDR2 FYEKMQ (reference sequence). The CDR3 is made up of 13 amino acids. The CDR3 DNA reads as TGTGCCAGCAGCTTGGGACAGGGAAACGAGCAGTACTTC. Translated: CASSLGQGNEQYF.

The chain joins TRBV7-2 to TRBJ2-5; D not resolved. The V gene's germline CDR1 is SGHTA and CDR2 FQGNSA. V shed 1 base and J shed 4 bases, with 16 bases lying between them. The CDR3 has 16 residues. The CDR3 here is CASSLVALTLSETQYF. The DNA for the CDR3 is TGTGCCAGCAGCTTAGTGGCCCTAACGCTTTCAGAGACCCAGTACTTC.

The rearrangement uses TRBV9 and TRBJ1-4, with a weak D call TRBD1 (5 bases). Trimming took off 2 bases at V and 1 base at J, with 9 bases between the two ends. Germline V gives CDR1 SGDLS, CDR2 YYNGEE. The CDR3 has 15 amino acids. The CDR3 is CASSVGAGTNEKLFF. CDR3 coding DNA: TGTGCCAGCAGCGTTGGGGCGGGAACTAATGAAAAACTGTTTTTT.

The rearrangement links TRBV6-1 to TRBJ2-7; weak D call: TRBD1 (5 bases). CDR3 length: 14 residues. The V end was cut by 2 bases, the J end by 2 bases, with 10 bases between. CDR1 MNHNS and CDR2 SASEGT come from the germline V gene. CDR3 region: CASSEWSGPYEQYF. Written as DNA, the CDR3 is TGTGCCAGCAGTGAATGGTCAGGGCCCTACGAGCAGTACTTC.

The rearrangement joins TRBV11-2 to TRBJ2-3; D call uncertain. V dropped 3 bases and J dropped 6 bases, with 13 bases sitting between them. CDR1 and CDR2 (germline): SGHAT, FQNNGV. The CDR3 extends over 14 amino acids. CDR3 DNA sequence: TGTGCCAGCAGCTTTAAATACGGCCCGGATACGCAGTATTTT. Amino acids: CASSFKYGPDTQYF.

For this clone: Other DNA sequences in the same sample also yield this CDR3. This chain joins TRBV7-9 and TRBJ2-1; D may be TRBD1 (6 bases). The CDR3 totals 15 residues. The germline CDR1 and CDR2 sequences are SEHNR and FQNEAQ (reference sequence). Deletions cut 0 bases from V and 0 bases from J, with 6 bases between. In DNA, the CDR3 is TGTGCCAGCAGCTTAGCACAGGGCTCCTACAATGAGCAGTTCTTC. As protein: CASSLAQGSYNEQFF.

The chain recombines TRBV2 with TRBJ2-3; D call uncertain. The CDR3 totals 14 residues. Trimming pared 3 bases from V and 2 bases from J, leaving 9 bases between. Germline assignment: CDR1 SNHLY and CDR2 FYNNEI. The CDR3 is CASSESPYTDTQYF. The DNA of the CDR3 is TGTGCCAGCAGTGAGTCCCCCTACACAGATACGCAGTATTTT.

V and J are TRBV7-9 and TRBJ1-5; no definite D call. Between the trimmed V and J ends, which lost 3 bases and 9 bases, there was a span of 9 bases. The CDR3 sequence is 12 residues long. CDR1 SEHNR and CDR2 FQNEAQ come from the germline V gene (reference sequence). The CDR3 loop reads CASSLSYPPQHF. The DNA for the CDR3 is TGTGCCAGCAGCTTGAGTTATCCGCCCCAGCATTTT.

The chain carries TRBV6-1 and TRBJ1-1; TRBD1 is a possible D gene (5 bases). The CDR3 spans 14 residues. V lost 5 bases, J lost 5 bases, and 15 bases lay in between. Germline CDR1 reads MNHNS; CDR2 reads SASEGT. CDR3 residues: CASSPSGGGTEAFF. The CDR3 region has the DNA TGTGCCAGCAGTCCCTCCGGGGGTGGGACTGAAGCTTTCTTT.

This rearrangement joins TRBV7-6 to TRBJ1-2; unclear D gene. The germline V gene encodes CDR1 SGHVS and CDR2 FNYEAQ. CDR3 length: 16 amino acids. V lost 1 base and J lost 3, with 15 bases in between. CDR3 amino acids: CASSLGPKLDDYGYTF. The DNA of the CDR3 is TGTGCCAGCAGCTTAGGCCCCAAACTAGATGACTATGGCTACACCTTC.

The V gene is TRBV30, the J gene TRBJ1-5; D possibly corresponds to TRBD1 (5 bases). The V end was cut by 2 bases, the J end by 4 bases, with 9 bases between. Per germline, CDR1 GTSNPN and CDR2 SVGIG (reference sequence). The CDR3 is 13 residues long. The CDR3 spells CAWSRDDNQPQHF. For the CDR3, the DNA is TGTGCCTGGAGTAGGGACGATAATCAGCCCCAGCATTTT. The full variable domain, rest sourced from reference TRBV30 and TRBJ1-5, is SQTIHQWPATLVQPVGSPLSLECTVEGTSNPNLYWYRQAAGRGLQLLFYSVGIGQISSEVPQNLSASRPQDRQFILSSKKLLLSDSGFYLCAWSRDDNQPQHFGDGTRLSIL.

V usage is TRBV28 and J usage is TRBJ1-4; D remains ambiguous. This CDR3 has 12 residues. Trimming removed 4 bases at V and 8 bases at J, with 8 bases between. Germline loops: CDR1 MDHEN, CDR2 SYDVKM. The CDR3 spells CASSYSFEKLFF. CDR3 nucleotides: TGTGCCAGCAGTTATTCCTTCGAAAAACTGTTTTTT.

V usage is TRBV19 and J usage is TRBJ2-5; 9 nucleotides align to TRBD2. The V and J ends lost 5 bases and 8 bases, in that order; junction bases with no gene match: 12. Per germline, CDR1 LNHDA and CDR2 SQIVND (reference sequence). The CDR3 sequence is 15 residues long. CDR3 sequence: CASSPAGGGLTTQYF. For the CDR3, the DNA is TGTGCCAGTAGTCCAGCGGGAGGAGGATTAACAACCCAGTACTTC.